Shown below are 12 T cell receptor beta chains from a single sample sequenced in a study of blood T cell repertoires in COVID-19 (TCRdb year 2020). Library method: the immunoSEQ multiplex PCR assay. Imported from immuneACCESS, the table was reduced by TCRdb to in-frame sequences with V and J called. These copies leave out some clones; in studies compared against another copy, an unresolved V gene accounts for under half, and the cause of the remainder is not known. This sample comprises about 120,000 clones, around 80% of them detected only once. In total, the top ten clones hold about 40% of the sample. The sequenced material came from peripheral blood. These receptors were taken from a man aged 35-49 years with active or convalescent COVID-19.

The chain combines TRBV11-3 with TRBJ1-5; D may be TRBD1 (6 bases). Trimming took 1 base from V and 3 from J, leaving 16 bases between them. In germline, CDR1 is SGHNT, CDR2 YENEEA. The CDR3 is 17 residues long. The CDR3 loop reads CASSLVGNSGVNQPQHF. CDR3 bases: TGTGCCAGCAGCTTAGTAGGGAATTCAGGGGTCAATCAGCCCCAGCATTTT.

The count of this clone is one. The V and J genes are TRBV27 and TRBJ2-1, with TRBD2 matching over 7 bases. The CDR3 length is 15 residues. Germline V gives CDR1 MNHEY, CDR2 SMNVEV (reference sequence). With 4 bases clipped from V and 7 bases from J, the junction kept 10 bases outside the gene matches. The CDR3 region is CASSYRTGRGNEQFF. The CDR3 nucleotides are TGTGCCAGCAGTTACCGGACGGGGCGGGGGAATGAGCAGTTCTTC.

The chain joins TRBV5-1 to TRBJ2-7; 11 nucleotides line up with TRBD2. V lost 4 bases and J lost 4; bases outside the gene matches: 10. The CDR3 is 16 amino acids. Looked up from germline, CDR1 is SGHRS and CDR2 is YFSETQ. The CDR3 protein is CASSPTSGRSGYEQYF. The CDR3 nucleotides are TGCGCCAGCAGCCCCACTAGCGGGAGATCGGGTTACGAGCAGTACTTC.

This chain uses TRBV5-1 with TRBJ2-2, with 10 positions matching TRBD1. V trimming: 4 bases; J trimming: 4 bases; junction bases outside the gene matches: 10. The CDR3 loop spans 17 amino acids. The germline CDR1 and CDR2 sequences are SGHRS and YFSETQ. The CDR3 loop is CASSPRTGGRSTGELFF. CDR3 DNA sequence: TGCGCCAGCAGCCCCAGGACAGGGGGACGGTCCACCGGGGAGCTGTTTTTT.

The rearrangement links TRBV5-1 to TRBJ1-4; 8 nucleotides agree with TRBD1. V lost 1 base and J lost 4; bases outside the gene matches: 6. Germline V gene lookup returns CDR1 SGHRS and CDR2 YFSETQ. This CDR3 contains 16 residues. Written as DNA, the CDR3 is TGCGCCAGCAGCTTGACCGGGACAGGACTTAATGAAAAACTGTTTTTT. Protein: CASSLTGTGLNEKLFF.

This rearrangement joins TRBV24-1 to TRBJ2-5; no definite D call. CDR1 KGHDR and CDR2 SFDVKD come from the germline V gene. The length of the CDR3 is 18 residues. Trimming took 2 bases from V and 2 from J, leaving 20 bases between them. This CDR3 is CATSDSSQIMGYQETQYF. Here the CDR3 DNA reads TGTGCCACCAGTGATTCATCCCAGATCATGGGCTATCAAGAGACCCAGTACTTC.

The chain recombines TRBV5-1 with TRBJ2-1; D is possibly TRBD2 (6 bases). V shed 0 bases and J shed 3 bases, with 13 bases lying between them. The CDR3 runs 16 residues. Germline CDR1 SGHRS, CDR2 YFSETQ. CDR3: CASSLDAGNGYNEQFF. The CDR3 bases are TGCGCCAGCAGCTTGGATGCGGGGAACGGCTACAATGAGCAGTTCTTC. The entire variable domain, with the rest obtained from reference TRBV5-1 and TRBJ2-1, is as follows: KAGVTQTPRYLIKTRGQQVTLSCSPISGHRSVSWYQQTPGQGLQFLFEYFSETQRNKGNFPGRFSGRQFSNSRSEMNVSTLELGDSALYLCASSLDAGNGYNEQFFGPGTRLTVL.

The chain uses TRBV11-1 and TRBJ2-1; 9 bases are a match to TRBD2. CDR1 is SGHAT, CDR2 FQDESV, per germline (reference sequence). The trim removed 4 bases at V and 7 bases at J, leaving 11 bases unmatched. This CDR3 is built from 16 residues. The CDR3 is CASSWATSGPKNEQFF. The CDR3 DNA reads as TGTGCCAGCAGCTGGGCTACTAGCGGGCCGAAAAATGAGCAGTTCTTC.

There are many counts of this clone. The V gene is TRBV28, the J gene TRBJ2-7, with 7 bases identical to TRBD1. Germline V gives CDR1 MDHEN, CDR2 SYDVKM. The V segment lost 3 bases and the J segment 7 bases; nucleotides outside the gene matches: 3. This CDR3 contains 12 residues. In DNA, the CDR3 is TGTGCCAGCAGTTTGGACAGGTGGGAGCAGTACTTC. Its translation: CASSLDRWEQYF.

The chain carries TRBV19 and TRBJ1-2; 8 bases match TRBD1. The CDR3 extends over 11 amino acids. V lost 9 bases to trimming and J lost 5 bases; unmatched junction nucleotides: 2. Per germline, CDR1 LNHDA and CDR2 SQIVND (reference sequence). CDR3 sequence: CASDRGYGYTF. CDR3 DNA: TGTGCCAGCGACAGGGGATATGGCTACACCTTC.

This clone was seen a handful of times. This chain uses TRBV28 with TRBJ1-1; TRBD1 matches 11 bases. Germline V gene sequence: CDR1 MDHEN, CDR2 SYDVKM. Losses at the gene ends were 3 bases for V and 3 bases for J; bases not matched to a gene: 12. The CDR3 contains 18 residues. CDR3 region: CASSFSARDRGADTEAFF. The CDR3 nucleotides are TGTGCCAGCAGTTTCTCCGCCCGGGACAGGGGGGCGGACACTGAAGCTTTCTTT. The variable domain in full, completed from reference TRBV28 and TRBJ1-1, reads DVKVTQSSRYLVKRTGEKVFLECVQDMDHENMFWYRQDPGLGLRLIYFSYDVKMKEKGDIPEGYSVSREKKERFSLILESASTNQTSMYLCASSFSARDRGADTEAFFGQGTRLTVV.

The chain joins TRBV3-1 (or the pseudogene TRBV3-2) to TRBJ1-4; 8 nucleotides align to TRBD1. The CDR3 loop spans 14 amino acids. CDR1 and CDR2 (germline): LGHDT, YNNKEL (reference sequence). Germline trimming cut 6 bases from V and 8 bases from J; bases unmatched to any gene: 8. The CDR3 region is CASRPQGAGEKLFF. The CDR3 region has the DNA TGTGCCAGCAGACCTCAGGGGGCAGGGGAAAAACTGTTTTTT.